This T cell receptor (beta chain) emerged from a study of CD8 T cells in Susac syndrome. About the research overall: Active disease was present in more than five of the sequenced Susac syndrome patients, and remission in about eight.

RNA in amounts of roughly 0.5 to 1 ug was reverse transcribed with random hexamers. TCRdb passed the immunoSEQ multiplex PCR reads through MiXCR, listing each CDR3 protein once. The sample includes some 200,000 distinct CDR3 sequences, 90% to 95% of them seen just once. CDR1 and CDR2 (germline): SGHAT, FQNNGV. V lost 2 bases to trimming and J lost 1 base, with 10 bases between them. The CDR3 consists of 15 residues. The authors negatively isolated CD8+ and CD4+ T cells and FACS-enriched TEMRA cells. The source is a human donor with Susac syndrome. V and J are TRBV11-2 and TRBJ2-3, with a weak D call TRBD2 (5 bases). The specimen was CD4+ T cells from PBMCs. The CDR3 here is CASSLTSFGTDTQYF. For the CDR3, the DNA is TGTGCCAGCAGCTTAACTAGTTTCGGCACAGATACGCAGTATTTT.